This TCR beta chain was profiled in a study of long-term antiretroviral therapy in people with HIV. With regard to this clone: Its antigen is undetermined.

Study results and caveats: Controls showed broader CDR3 length ranges than did the HIV repertoires. ART-treated samples gained diversity yet remained below transplant donor controls. No data on ART adherence, viral resistance or therapy changes. Pre-ART expanded clones dominated the repertoire at every time point.

This was the immunoSEQ v3.0 assay at survey level. Clones were read by immunoSEQ multiplex PCR, and TCRdb kept only the in-frame ones, dropping some. The table shows tens of thousands of clones, with approximately 85% occurring only once. This CDR3 contains 13 residues. V was cut by 3 bases and J by 8 bases, with 11 bases left in between. Germline assignment: CDR1 SGDLS and CDR2 YYNGEE. The source is a man between 18 and 29 years old with HIV. This rearrangement joins TRBV9 to TRBJ1-4; tentatively, D is TRBD1 (6 bases). Sequencing used unsorted PBMCs, obtained 0.8 years before starting antiretroviral therapy. The DNA of the CDR3 is TGTGCCAGCAGCGAACAGGGTGGGGAAAAACTGTTTTTT. Residues: CASSEQGGEKLFF.